These 16 T cell receptor beta chains share one sample of origin, sequenced in a study of T cells in Graves' hyperthyroidism and ophthalmopathy. RNA transcripts yielded amplified TCR beta CDR3 regions. The HTBI set primed first-round TCR CDR3 RT-PCR. Each CDR3 protein is one row after TCRdb ran MiXCR on the multiplex PCR reads. This table holds under 200,000 distinct CDR3 sequences, 8% to 9.5% found once. Sequencing was done on a sample of blood. Receptors originate from a woman aged 18-29 years with Graves' hyperthyroidism that later progressed to Graves' ophthalmopathy.

This clonotype occurred a few times. The CDR3 loop is CASSIDGLNEQFF. Here the CDR3 DNA reads TGTGCCAGCAGCATCGATGGACTCAATGAGCAGTTCTTC. The gene calls are TRBV7-9 and TRBJ2-1; maybe TRBD2 (5 bases). Germline V lookup: CDR1 SEHNR, CDR2 FQNEAQ (reference sequence). Trimming left V 5 bases short and J 6 bases short, with 11 bases between. The CDR3 is made up of 13 amino acids.

This clonotype was detected ten times or more. CDR3 coding DNA: TGTGCCAGCAATCGACGGGGGGGATTAGGAGAAAAACTGTTTTTT. Residues: CASNRRGGLGEKLFF. The V gene is TRBV7-2, the J gene TRBJ1-4; TRBD1 might be the D (5 bases). Trimming took off 7 bases at V and 8 bases at J, with 20 bases between the two ends. CDR1 and CDR2 from the germline V gene are SGHTA and FQGNSA. The CDR3 contains 15 residues.

This clonotype occurred many times. V usage is TRBV28 and J usage is TRBJ2-3, with a possible D match to TRBD2 (6 bases). This CDR3 contains 16 residues. Trimming shortened V by 2 bases and J by 1 base, and 13 bases separated the two germline ends. Germline CDR1 MDHEN, CDR2 SYDVKM. DNA of the CDR3: TGTGCCAGCAGTTTACCGGGCGGGGTGCGCACAGATACGCAGTATTTT. It codes for CASSLPGGVRTDTQYF.

This clonotype was counted only a few times. CDR3: CSASPGHAYF. The CDR3 DNA reads as TGCAGTGCTAGCCCCGGTCACGCGTATTTT. V and J are TRBV20-1 and TRBJ2-3; no reliable D call. Trimming took 3 bases from V and 14 from J, leaving 12 bases between them. This CDR3 contains 10 residues. Germline CDR1 is DFQATT and CDR2 is SNEGSKA (reference sequence).

This clonotype was recorded many times. The rearrangement links TRBV27 to TRBJ2-4; D possibly corresponds to TRBD1 (6 bases). Germline V gives CDR1 MNHEY, CDR2 SMNVEV (reference sequence). Trimming took 0 bases from V and 8 from J, leaving 14 bases between them. This CDR3 is 15 amino acids long. Here the CDR3 reads CASSLSFADSDIQYF. The CDR3, as DNA: TGTGCCAGCAGTTTATCCTTTGCGGACAGCGACATTCAGTACTTC.

This clonotype was counted only a few times. A read error may explain this, as a much larger clone is one base away. CDR3 coding DNA: TGTACCAGCAGCTTAGCTTACCAACAGCCAGATACGCAGTATTTT. Translated, it gives CTSSLAYQQPDTQYF. The chain recombines TRBV11-2 with TRBJ2-3; no definite D call. The CDR3 is 15 amino acids. In germline, CDR1 is SGHAT, CDR2 FQNNGV.

Points on this clonotype: At one boundary the junction diverges from the germline segment, which might be a read error. The chain has TRBV7-6 and TRBJ1-6, with TRBD1 identical over 9 bases. Germline V gives CDR1 SGHVS, CDR2 FNYEAQ. There are 17 residues in the CDR3. This CDR3 reads CASSDTPGQGTNSLLHF. In nucleotides, the CDR3 is TGTGCCAGCAGCGATACTCCGGGACAGGGTACAAATTCACTCCTCCACTTT.

This clonotype was seen a few times. V gene TRBV6-1 combines with J gene TRBJ2-3, with D unclear. Germline-derived CDR1 and CDR2 are MNHNS and SASEGT. The V end was cut by 3 bases, the J end by 6 bases, with 13 bases between. CDR3 length equals 14 residues. CDR3 in amino acids: CASSEMGPPDTQYF. The CDR3 DNA reads TGTGCCAGCAGTGAGATGGGCCCCCCCGATACGCAGTATTTT.

This clonotype has just a few counts. This chain uses TRBV5-8 with TRBJ1-4; 9 positions match TRBD1. Germline CDR1 and CDR2: SGHTS and YDEGEE. Trimming removed 0 bases from V and 6 bases from J; junction bases left unmatched: 18. The CDR3 consists of 20 residues. The CDR3: CASSLVVGTGSLRGHEKLFF. DNA of the CDR3: TGTGCCAGCAGCTTGGTAGTTGGGACAGGGTCCCTACGGGGGCATGAAAAACTGTTTTTT.

Only a few counts were recorded for this clonotype. This sequence joins TRBV27 and TRBJ1-6; 8 bases map to TRBD1. Germline values: CDR1 MNHEY, CDR2 SMNVEV (reference sequence). Germline trimming cut 4 bases from V and 9 bases from J; bases unmatched to any gene: 5. The CDR3 extends over 14 amino acids. CDR3 sequence reads: CASSSPGGSSPLHF. CDR3 in DNA: TGTGCCAGCAGTTCTCCAGGGGGCAGTTCACCCCTCCACTTT.

This clonotype was picked up many times. The V gene is TRBV11-2, the J gene TRBJ2-1; TRBD2 might be the D (6 bases). Germline lookup yields CDR1 SGHAT and CDR2 FQNNGV. Trimming removed 3 bases at V and 3 bases at J, with 12 bases between. The CDR3 spans 15 residues. The CDR3 loop is CASSFAGRNYNEQFF. DNA for the CDR3: TGTGCCAGCAGCTTTGCGGGACGCAACTACAATGAGCAGTTCTTC.

This clonotype was picked up many times. The rearrangement links TRBV9 to TRBJ1-3; 9 positions match TRBD1. J lost 0 bases, V lost 7 bases, and 5 bases had no gene match. Germline values: CDR1 SGDLS, CDR2 YYNGEE. This CDR3 contains 15 residues. CDR3 bases: TGTGCCAGCTCGACAGGGGGAGGCTCTGGAAACACCATATATTTT. Translating gives CASSTGGGSGNTIYF.

This clonotype was counted at least ten times. The V and J genes are TRBV27 and TRBJ2-7; tentatively, D is TRBD1 or TRBD2 (5 bases each). V was cut by 5 bases and J by 3 bases, with 11 bases left in between. The CDR3 totals 13 residues. The V gene's germline CDR1 is MNHEY and CDR2 SMNVEV (reference sequence). In DNA form, the CDR3 reads TGTGCCAGCAGTCCCCGGGGCAGCTACGAGCAGTACTTC. It yields the protein CASSPRGSYEQYF.

This clonotype was recorded many times. The rearrangement uses TRBV9 and TRBJ2-5, with TRBD2 matching over 7 bases. There are 15 residues in the CDR3. The germline gives CDR1 SGDLS, CDR2 YYNGEE. After removal of 4 bases from V and 1 base from J, the junction contained 7 bases not matched to a gene. The CDR3 DNA reads as TGTGCCAGCAGCCCCCGGGACTACCGCCAAGAGACCCAGTACTTC. Encoded protein: CASSPRDYRQETQYF.

This clonotype was recorded many times. This sequence joins TRBV9 and TRBJ2-7; D possibly corresponds to TRBD1 (6 bases). This CDR3 has 15 residues. The V and J ends lost 3 bases and 2 bases respectively, with 15 bases between them. Germline CDR1 SGDLS, CDR2 YYNGEE. The CDR3 DNA sequence: TGTGCCAGCAGCGGACCAGGGGCCTCCCCCTACGAGCAGTACTTC. As protein: CASSGPGASPYEQYF.

This clonotype was seen at least ten times. The rearrangement joins TRBV2 to TRBJ1-5; 9 bases map to TRBD1. The CDR3 is 17 residues long. V lost 5 bases and J lost 1; bases outside the gene matches: 9. The germline gives CDR1 SNHLY, CDR2 FYNNEI. Here the CDR3 DNA reads TGTGCCAGCAGTACAGGGGGCACCTCGAGGAGCAATCAGCCCCAGCATTTT. Residues: CASSTGGTSRSNQPQHF. Full variable domain (outside the CDR3, taken from reference TRBV2 and TRBJ1-5): EPEVTQTPSHQVTQMGQEVILRCVPISNHLYFYWYRQILGQKVEFLVSFYNNEISEKSEIFDDQFSVERPDGSNFTLKIRSTKLEDSAMYFCASSTGGTSRSNQPQHFGDGTRLSIL.